These T cell receptor beta chains were read from a single sample in a study of T cell responses to AZD1222 COVID-19 vaccine. Here immunoSEQ multiplex PCR was the method, and the copy in TCRdb shows in-frame clones only, minus some. The table includes 100,000 to 130,000 clones, 91% detected once. The input for sequencing was peripheral blood, taken on day 0 of AZD1222 vaccination. Receptors were obtained from an adult in good health. Each CDR3 is given with its conserved first and last residue. Each record gives: J gene, V gene, clone size, CDR3 length, D gene, CDR3 protein, CDR3 DNA. D genes are given only for firm matches. Only part of the rows carry a size: once, few, many, or a class if the clone is expanded.

j_gene: TRBJ2-7
v_gene: TRBV9
abundance: .
len: 12
d_gene: .
CDR3aa: CASSATPYEQYF
CDR3nt: TGTGCCAGCAGCGCAACCCCCTACGAGCAGTACTTC

j_gene: TRBJ2-7
v_gene: TRBV27
abundance: once
len: 16
d_gene: .
CDR3aa: CASSFGAGAIHYEQYF
CDR3nt: TGTGCCAGCAGTTTTGGGGCGGGGGCGATCCACTACGAGCAGTACTTC

j_gene: TRBJ1-1
v_gene: TRBV6-4
abundance: once
len: 16
d_gene: TRBD1
CDR3aa: CASSRTGGLVNTEAFF
CDR3nt: TGTGCCAGCAGTCGGACAGGGGGTCTCGTGAACACTGAAGCTTTCTTT

j_gene: TRBJ2-1
v_gene: TRBV3-1/TRBV3-2
abundance: .
len: 16
d_gene: .
CDR3aa: CASSLSAPHSDNEQFF
CDR3nt: TGTGCCAGCAGCTTGAGCGCTCCCCATTCCGACAATGAGCAGTTCTTC

j_gene: TRBJ2-6
v_gene: TRBV11-2
abundance: .
len: 15
d_gene: .
CDR3aa: CASSLWSSGANVLTF
CDR3nt: TGTGCCAGCAGCTTATGGAGTTCTGGGGCCAACGTCCTGACTTTC

j_gene: TRBJ1-1
v_gene: TRBV30
abundance: .
len: 15
d_gene: .
CDR3aa: CAWRNIEFMNTEAFF
CDR3nt: TGTGCCTGGAGAAATATTGAGTTCATGAACACTGAAGCTTTCTTT

j_gene: TRBJ2-1
v_gene: TRBV4-1
abundance: .
len: 14
d_gene: .
CDR3aa: CASSQDRTPGEQFF
CDR3nt: TGCGCCAGCAGCCAAGACCGGACTCCTGGTGAGCAGTTCTTC

j_gene: TRBJ1-1
v_gene: TRBV5-1
abundance: .
len: 15
d_gene: .
CDR3aa: CASSLPGPMNTEAFF
CDR3nt: TGCGCCAGCAGCTTGCCAGGGCCTATGAACACTGAAGCTTTCTTT

j_gene: TRBJ1-2
v_gene: TRBV6-2/TRBV6-3
abundance: .
len: 19
d_gene: .
CDR3aa: CASSYPSGVTRGLAFGYTF
CDR3nt: TGTGCCAGCAGTTACCCATCCGGGGTGACACGGGGCTTAGCCTTCGGCTACACCTTC

j_gene: TRBJ2-7
v_gene: TRBV6-1
abundance: .
len: 16
d_gene: TRBD1
CDR3aa: CASSETWDRGQYEQYF
CDR3nt: TGTGCCAGCAGTGAAACCTGGGACAGGGGGCAGTACGAGCAGTACTTC

j_gene: TRBJ1-1
v_gene: TRBV6-5
abundance: .
len: 13
d_gene: .
CDR3aa: CASSLEDNTEAFF
CDR3nt: TGTGCCAGCAGTTTGGAGGACAACACTGAAGCTTTCTTT

j_gene: TRBJ2-1
v_gene: TRBV9
abundance: .
len: 16
d_gene: .
CDR3aa: CASSVFGGRSYNEQFF
CDR3nt: TGTGCCAGCAGCGTATTCGGGGGAAGGTCCTACAATGAGCAGTTCTTC

j_gene: TRBJ2-5
v_gene: TRBV4-3
abundance: .
len: 13
d_gene: .
CDR3aa: CASSQEGLETQYF
CDR3nt: TGCGCCAGCAGCCAAGAGGGCCTGGAGACCCAGTACTTC

j_gene: TRBJ1-2
v_gene: TRBV6-5
abundance: .
len: 14
d_gene: TRBD1
CDR3aa: CASRPTGTAYGYTF
CDR3nt: TGTGCCAGCAGACCCACCGGGACAGCCTATGGCTACACCTTC

j_gene: TRBJ2-1
v_gene: TRBV6-2/TRBV6-3
abundance: .
len: 15
d_gene: TRBD1
CDR3aa: CASSLSGTGGNEQFF
CDR3nt: TGTGCCAGCAGTTTATCCGGGACAGGGGGCAATGAGCAGTTCTTC

j_gene: TRBJ1-2
v_gene: TRBV30
abundance: .
len: 12
d_gene: .
CDR3aa: CACLAVNYGYTF
CDR3nt: TGTGCCTGCCTAGCAGTCAACTATGGCTACACCTTC

j_gene: TRBJ1-2
v_gene: TRBV2
abundance: .
len: 16
d_gene: TRBD1
CDR3aa: CASSRGQGSPNYGYTF
CDR3nt: TGTGCCAGCAGTAGGGGACAGGGGTCACCCAACTATGGCTACACCTTC

j_gene: TRBJ2-5
v_gene: TRBV7-2
abundance: few
len: 14
d_gene: .
CDR3aa: CASSLETASKTQYF
CDR3nt: TGTGCCAGCAGCTTAGAAACGGCCAGCAAGACCCAGTACTTC

j_gene: TRBJ2-2
v_gene: TRBV12-3/TRBV12-4
abundance: .
len: 11
d_gene: .
CDR3aa: CASSLSRELFF
CDR3nt: TGTGCCAGCAGTTTAAGTCGGGAGCTGTTTTTT

j_gene: TRBJ2-2
v_gene: TRBV27
abundance: .
len: 14
d_gene: .
CDR3aa: CASSRSGATGELFF
CDR3nt: TGTGCCAGCAGTAGGTCAGGGGCGACCGGGGAGCTGTTTTTT

j_gene: TRBJ2-1
v_gene: TRBV5-1
abundance: .
len: 16
d_gene: TRBD2
CDR3aa: CASSLGGAGGHNEQFF
CDR3nt: TGCGCCAGCAGCTTGGGAGGGGCGGGGGGCCACAATGAGCAGTTCTTC

j_gene: TRBJ2-2
v_gene: TRBV2
abundance: .
len: 14
d_gene: .
CDR3aa: CASGSGSNTGELFF
CDR3nt: TGTGCCAGCGGATCGGGGTCGAACACCGGGGAGCTGTTTTTT

j_gene: TRBJ1-3
v_gene: TRBV5-1
abundance: .
len: 16
d_gene: TRBD1
CDR3aa: CASSLSGTGAGNTIYF
CDR3nt: TGCGCCAGCAGCTTATCCGGGACAGGGGCTGGAAACACCATATATTTT

j_gene: TRBJ2-7
v_gene: TRBV6-5
abundance: .
len: 15
d_gene: .
CDR3aa: CASSYSRGANYEQYF
CDR3nt: TGTGCCAGCAGTTACTCGCGGGGCGCAAACTACGAGCAGTACTTC

j_gene: TRBJ1-2
v_gene: TRBV7-5
abundance: .
len: 17
d_gene: .
CDR3aa: CARSQETGRLWVGGYTF
CDR3nt: TGTGCCAGAAGCCAAGAGACAGGGAGACTCTGGGTTGGTGGCTACACCTTC

j_gene: TRBJ2-1
v_gene: TRBV2
abundance: .
len: 15
d_gene: TRBD2
CDR3aa: CASSLSGGAESEQFF
CDR3nt: TGTGCCAGCAGCCTTAGCGGGGGGGCCGAAAGTGAGCAGTTCTTC

j_gene: TRBJ1-4
v_gene: TRBV5-6
abundance: once
len: 14
d_gene: .
CDR3aa: CASSLWGTNEKLFF
CDR3nt: TGTGCCAGCAGCTTGTGGGGGACTAATGAAAAACTGTTTTTT

j_gene: TRBJ1-6
v_gene: TRBV5-8
abundance: few
len: 17
d_gene: TRBD1
CDR3aa: CASSRREGTGGNSPLHF
CDR3nt: TGTGCCAGCAGCCGGAGGGAGGGCACAGGGGGTAATTCACCCCTCCACTTT

j_gene: TRBJ1-2
v_gene: TRBV20-1
abundance: .
len: 13
d_gene: .
CDR3aa: CSASDWGDYGYTF
CDR3nt: TGCAGTGCTAGTGACTGGGGGGACTATGGCTACACCTTC

j_gene: TRBJ1-3
v_gene: TRBV30
abundance: .
len: 15
d_gene: .
CDR3aa: CAWSWGQSSGNTIYF
CDR3nt: TGTGCCTGGAGCTGGGGGCAGAGCTCTGGAAACACCATATATTTT

j_gene: TRBJ2-7
v_gene: TRBV21-1
abundance: .
len: 17
d_gene: .
CDR3aa: CASSNRRTELSSYEQYF
CDR3nt: TGTGCCAGCAGCAATCGAAGGACGGAGTTGAGCTCCTACGAGCAGTACTTC

j_gene: TRBJ2-7
v_gene: TRBV7-2
abundance: .
len: 17
d_gene: .
CDR3aa: CASNEGGDAALAYEQYF
CDR3nt: TGTGCCAGCAACGAGGGGGGGGACGCCGCCCTAGCCTACGAGCAGTACTTC

j_gene: TRBJ2-3
v_gene: TRBV4-1
abundance: .
len: 12
d_gene: .
CDR3aa: CASSPQTDTQYF
CDR3nt: TGCGCCAGCAGCCCCCAGACAGATACGCAGTATTTT

j_gene: TRBJ1-1
v_gene: TRBV2
abundance: .
len: 15
d_gene: TRBD1
CDR3aa: CASSLARTGDTEAFF
CDR3nt: TGTGCCAGCAGCCTAGCCAGGACAGGGGACACTGAAGCTTTCTTT

j_gene: TRBJ1-1
v_gene: TRBV7-2
abundance: once
len: 14
d_gene: .
CDR3aa: CASSLDIMNTEAFF
CDR3nt: TGTGCCAGCAGCCTGGACATAATGAACACTGAAGCTTTCTTT

j_gene: TRBJ2-1
v_gene: TRBV21-1
abundance: .
len: 18
d_gene: .
CDR3aa: CASSKKRLVGPTVNEQFF
CDR3nt: TGTGCCAGCAGCAAAAAACGTCTAGTGGGACCAACGGTGAATGAGCAGTTCTTC

j_gene: TRBJ1-5
v_gene: TRBV19
abundance: .
len: 14
d_gene: TRBD1
CDR3aa: CASSPTGAPQPQHF
CDR3nt: TGTGCCAGTAGTCCGACAGGGGCCCCGCAGCCCCAGCATTTT

j_gene: TRBJ1-3
v_gene: TRBV7-2
abundance: .
len: 16
d_gene: TRBD1
CDR3aa: CASSSLDRGYRNTIYF
CDR3nt: TGTGCCAGCAGCTCCCTCGACAGGGGATATAGAAACACCATATATTTT

j_gene: TRBJ2-1
v_gene: TRBV6-1
abundance: .
len: 16
d_gene: .
CDR3aa: CASSGFSRGLLNEQFF
CDR3nt: TGTGCCAGCAGTGGGTTTAGCAGGGGACTTCTGAATGAGCAGTTCTTC

j_gene: TRBJ1-2
v_gene: TRBV25-1
abundance: once
len: 13
d_gene: .
CDR3aa: CASSGPRAYGYTF
CDR3nt: TGTGCCAGCAGTGGTCCTCGAGCCTATGGCTACACCTTC

j_gene: TRBJ2-1
v_gene: TRBV29-1
abundance: .
len: 12
d_gene: .
CDR3aa: CSVIRVANEQFF
CDR3nt: TGCAGCGTGATCAGGGTGGCCAATGAGCAGTTCTTC

j_gene: TRBJ2-1
v_gene: TRBV10-3
abundance: .
len: 14
d_gene: .
CDR3aa: CAISAGLGNNEQFF
CDR3nt: TGTGCCATCAGTGCCGGGCTGGGTAACAATGAGCAGTTCTTC

j_gene: TRBJ1-5
v_gene: TRBV20-1
abundance: .
len: 13
d_gene: TRBD1
CDR3aa: CSASTGGAEPQHF
CDR3nt: TGCAGTGCCAGTACAGGGGGCGCGGAGCCCCAGCATTTT

j_gene: TRBJ1-2
v_gene: TRBV10-1
abundance: once
len: 15
d_gene: .
CDR3aa: CASIPPLGGGDGYTF
CDR3nt: TGCGCCAGCATCCCTCCGCTGGGGGGGGGCGATGGCTACACCTTC

j_gene: TRBJ2-3
v_gene: TRBV9
abundance: once
len: 15
d_gene: .
CDR3aa: CASSARRPDTDTQYF
CDR3nt: TGTGCCAGCAGCGCTCGCCGGCCAGACACAGATACGCAGTATTTT

j_gene: TRBJ1-5
v_gene: TRBV7-2
abundance: .
len: 13
d_gene: .
CDR3aa: CASSFQGLFAQHF
CDR3nt: TGTGCCAGCAGCTTCCAAGGCCTTTTTGCCCAGCATTTT

j_gene: TRBJ2-7
v_gene: TRBV5-8
abundance: .
len: 11
d_gene: .
CDR3aa: CASSVYYEQYF
CDR3nt: TGTGCCAGCAGCGTATACTACGAGCAGTACTTC

j_gene: TRBJ1-5
v_gene: TRBV19
abundance: once
len: 15
d_gene: .
CDR3aa: CASSIEGAAGRPQHF
CDR3nt: TGTGCCAGTAGTATAGAAGGGGCAGCCGGGAGGCCCCAGCATTTT

j_gene: TRBJ2-2
v_gene: TRBV30
abundance: .
len: 13
d_gene: .
CDR3aa: CAWRFAGSGELFF
CDR3nt: TGTGCCTGGAGGTTCGCAGGCTCCGGGGAGCTGTTTTTT

j_gene: TRBJ1-5
v_gene: TRBV12-3/TRBV12-4
abundance: .
len: 13
d_gene: TRBD1
CDR3aa: CASSRTGGAPQHF
CDR3nt: TGTGCCAGCAGTAGGACAGGGGGCGCACCCCAGCATTTT